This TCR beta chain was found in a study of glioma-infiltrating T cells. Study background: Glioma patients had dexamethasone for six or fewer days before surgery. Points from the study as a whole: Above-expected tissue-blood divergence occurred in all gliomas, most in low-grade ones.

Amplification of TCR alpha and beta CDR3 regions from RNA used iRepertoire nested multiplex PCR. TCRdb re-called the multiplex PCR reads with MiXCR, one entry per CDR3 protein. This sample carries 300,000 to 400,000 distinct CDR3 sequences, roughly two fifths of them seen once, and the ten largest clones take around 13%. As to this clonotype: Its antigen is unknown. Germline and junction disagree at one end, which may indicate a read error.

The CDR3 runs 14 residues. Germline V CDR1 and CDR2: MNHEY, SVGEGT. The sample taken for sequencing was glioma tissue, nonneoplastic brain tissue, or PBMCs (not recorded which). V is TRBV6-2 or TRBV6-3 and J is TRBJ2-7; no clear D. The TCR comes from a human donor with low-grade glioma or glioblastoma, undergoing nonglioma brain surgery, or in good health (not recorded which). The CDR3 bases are TGCGCCAGCAGGCTGGGGATCCGCTCCCACGAGCAGTACTTC. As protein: CASRLGIRSHEQYF.